The rows below give T cell receptor beta chains drawn from one sample of a study of patients and donors after allogeneic stem cell transplantation. MiXCR, run by TCRdb on the RT-PCR reads, gives a single entry per CDR3 protein. The data show about 230,000 distinct CDR3 sequences, roughly 14% seen once. The sequenced sample consisted of blood, either unsorted or a sorted T cell fraction (not recorded which). Source of these receptors: a human donor who was either an allogeneic HSCT recipient or a stem cell or donor lymphocyte infusion donor (not recorded which). It is not recorded whose cells these are; they may come from a transplant donor. Both conserved end residues are part of each CDR3. D genes are given only for firm matches. Size is omitted from some rows. Given values are once, few, many or a class for expanded clones.

.	TRBV5-1	few	TRBJ2-5	CASSFGARTQETQYF	TGCGCCAGCAGCTTCGGGGCGCGGACCCAAGAGACCCAGTACTTC
.	TRBV6-1	few	TRBJ1-6	CASSDGRGPLHF	TGTGCCAGCAGTGATGGGCGTGGGCCCCTCCACTTT
TRBD2	TRBV5-1	.	TRBJ2-7	CASSSGLAVIEQYF	TGCGCCAGCAGCTCGGGACTAGCGGTAATCGAGCAGTACTTC
TRBD2	TRBV5-6	.	TRBJ2-7	CASSLGTSGSKQYF	TGTGCCAGCAGCTTGGGGACTAGCGGATCCAAGCAGTACTTC
.	TRBV18	.	TRBJ1-2	CASSPGGGNYGYTF	TGTGCCAGCTCTCCCGGTGGAGGGAACTATGGCTACACCTTC
TRBD2	TRBV2	many	TRBJ2-3	CASRATSGDTDTQYF	TGTGCCAGCAGGGCGACTAGCGGAGACACAGATACGCAGTATTTT
.	TRBV20-1	few	TRBJ2-3	CSASVGVVTDTQYF	TGCAGTGCAAGCGTGGGGGTTGTGACAGATACGCAGTATTTT
TRBD1	TRBV7-3	.	TRBJ2-7	CASSSDRVVEQYF	TGTGCCAGCAGCTCCGACAGGGTCGTCGAGCAGTACTTC
TRBD2	TRBV7-8	many	TRBJ2-1	CASTLRLAGVYNEQFF	TGTGCCAGCACCCTACGACTAGCGGGGGTCTACAATGAGCAGTTCTTC
TRBD2	TRBV5-1	.	TRBJ2-7	CASSLVGSGGYEQYF	TGCGCCAGCAGCTTGGTCGGTAGCGGGGGTTACGAGCAGTACTTC
TRBD2	TRBV7-2	few	TRBJ2-5	CASSAGLVGTQYF	TGTGCCAGCAGCGCGGGACTAGTCGGGACCCAGTACTTC
TRBD2	TRBV2	few	TRBJ2-1	CASRGLAGTYNEQFF	TGTGCCAGCAGGGGACTAGCGGGGACCTACAATGAGCAGTTCTTC
.	TRBV20-1	few	TRBJ1-6	CSARPRGNSPLHF	TGCAGTGCTAGACCCAGGGGCAATTCACCCCTCCACTTT
.	TRBV5-5	few	TRBJ1-1	CASSLVVSFGTEAFF	TGTGCCAGCAGCTTGGTCGTGTCTTTCGGCACTGAAGCTTTCTTT
.	TRBV5-1	many	TRBJ2-2	CASSPGNPNTGELFF	TGCGCCAGCAGCCCCGGCAACCCGAACACCGGGGAGCTGTTTTTT
.	TRBV9	many	TRBJ1-5	CASSVGGLNQPQHF	TGTGCCAGCAGCGTAGGGGGGCTTAATCAGCCCCAGCATTTT
.	TRBV11-3	.	TRBJ2-1	CASSLGNSGFRDNEQFF	TGTGCCAGCAGCTTAGGTAACTCGGGGTTCAGGGACAATGAGCAGTTCTTC
.	TRBV5-5	many	TRBJ2-1	CASRPTDSGMVNEQFF	TGTGCCAGCAGGCCAACGGATTCCGGGATGGTCAATGAGCAGTTCTTC